This entry concerns a single T cell receptor (beta chain). Its antigen is currently unknown. This sample is part of a study of shared clonotypes between healthy human individuals. This CDR3 region has 13 residues. Germline values: CDR1 MNHNS, CDR2 SASEGT. The V and J ends lost 5 bases and 6 bases, in that order; junction bases with no gene match: 4. The study's findings and limits: Since donors were few, the genetic and exposure-history diversity represented was limited. On the whole, naive subsets had larger estimated richness than memory subsets had.

Profiling relied on immunoSEQ multiplex PCR, and the TCRdb table lists in-frame clones only, not all of them. The sample has 2 million to 3 million clones, 93% seen once. This chain connects TRBV6-1 to TRBJ1-2, with 9 bases that match TRBD1. The receptor's source is a man aged 18 to 29 in good health. Some clones in this sample may be carry-over from other donors' samples. The sample consisted of naive CD4+ T cells from PBMCs. Regarding subset: CD45RA+ positively selected. The chain's CDR3 is CASSKQGAHGYTF. The DNA of the CDR3 is TGTGCCAGCAGTAAACAGGGGGCACATGGCTACACCTTC.